This T cell receptor (beta chain) is from a study of T cell changes during pregnancy in multiple sclerosis. The germline CDR1 and CDR2 sequences are LGHNA and YSLEER. The CDR3 spans 17 residues. The ends lost 0 bases at V and 2 bases at J; junction bases unmatched: 9. Generated by immunoSEQ multiplex PCR, the TCRdb table keeps only in-frame clones and is missing some. The sample holds tens of thousands of clones, approximately 90% seen once. The chain couples TRBV4-3 to TRBJ2-7; 8 nucleotides match TRBD2. This TCR came from a female donor with multiple sclerosis, enrolled in a pregnancy study. Here the sequenced sample was peripheral blood, taken in the third trimester of pregnancy. The CDR3 DNA follows: TGCGCCAGCAGCCAAGAATGGGAACGGGAGGGGACCTACGAGCAGTACTTC. Translating it yields CASSQEWEREGTYEQYF.